This TCR beta chain came from a study of cytomegalovirus exposure and HLA in healthy donors. Trimming shortened V by 3 bases and J by 5 bases, and 5 bases separated the two germline ends. The CDR3 extends over 11 amino acids. The germline gives CDR1 SGHRS, CDR2 YFSETQ. In the PCR, 60 Vbeta and 13 Jbeta primers were used. Profiling relied on immunoSEQ multiplex PCR, and the TCRdb table lists in-frame clones only, not all of them. This sample carries 180,000 or so clones, approximately 9.5% of them seen once, and the ten largest clones take 1% to 1.5%. Source material: PBMCs. This sequence was found in a woman aged 25-40 years in good health and CMV-seropositive. The chain has TRBV5-1 and TRBJ1-2; D not resolved. CDR3 sequence (DNA): TGCGCCAGCAGCTCCCCTTATGGCTACACCTTC. Translated, it gives CASSSPYGYTF.